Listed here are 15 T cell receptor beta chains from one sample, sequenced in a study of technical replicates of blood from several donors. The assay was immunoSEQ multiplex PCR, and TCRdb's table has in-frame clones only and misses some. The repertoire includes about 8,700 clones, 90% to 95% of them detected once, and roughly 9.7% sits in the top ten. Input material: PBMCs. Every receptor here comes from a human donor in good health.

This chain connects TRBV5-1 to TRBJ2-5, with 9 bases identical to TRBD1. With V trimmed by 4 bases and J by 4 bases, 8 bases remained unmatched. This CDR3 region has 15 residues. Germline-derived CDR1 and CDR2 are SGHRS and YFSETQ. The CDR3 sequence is CASSPATGGGETQYF. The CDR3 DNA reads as TGCGCCAGCAGCCCCGCGACAGGGGGAGGAGAGACCCAGTACTTC.

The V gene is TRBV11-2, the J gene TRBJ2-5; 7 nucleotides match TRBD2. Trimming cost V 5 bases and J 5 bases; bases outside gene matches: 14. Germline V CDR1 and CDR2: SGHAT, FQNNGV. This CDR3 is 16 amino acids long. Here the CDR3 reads CASSPRPVREGETQYF. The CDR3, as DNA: TGTGCCAGCAGCCCAAGACCGGTCAGGGAGGGGGAGACCCAGTACTTC.

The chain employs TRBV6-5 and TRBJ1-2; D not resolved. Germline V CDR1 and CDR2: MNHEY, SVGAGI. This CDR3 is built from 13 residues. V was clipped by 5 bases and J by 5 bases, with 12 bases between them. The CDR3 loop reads CASSPTFSYGYTF. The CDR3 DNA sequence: TGTGCCAGCAGTCCTACTTTTTCTTATGGCTACACCTTC.

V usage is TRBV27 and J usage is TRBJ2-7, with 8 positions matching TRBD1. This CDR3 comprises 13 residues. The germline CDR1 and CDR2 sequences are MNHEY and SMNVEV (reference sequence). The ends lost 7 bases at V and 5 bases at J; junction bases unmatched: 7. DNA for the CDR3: TGTGCCAGCAATCGACAGGGGTCTCACGAGCAGTACTTC. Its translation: CASNRQGSHEQYF.

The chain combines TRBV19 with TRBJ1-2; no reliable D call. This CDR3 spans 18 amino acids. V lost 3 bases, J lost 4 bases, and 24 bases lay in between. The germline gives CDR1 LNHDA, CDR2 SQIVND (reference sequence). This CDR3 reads CASSIATGKQANIYGYTF. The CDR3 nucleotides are TGTGCCAGTAGTATCGCAACGGGGAAGCAGGCGAATATCTATGGCTACACCTTC.

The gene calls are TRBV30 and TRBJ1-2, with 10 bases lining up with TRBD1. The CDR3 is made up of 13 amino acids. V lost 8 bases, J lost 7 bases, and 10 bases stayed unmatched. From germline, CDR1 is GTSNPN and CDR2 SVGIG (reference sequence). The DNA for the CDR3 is TGTGCCGCATCTTCGCGGACAGGGGGTGGCTACACCTTC. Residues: CAASSRTGGGYTF.

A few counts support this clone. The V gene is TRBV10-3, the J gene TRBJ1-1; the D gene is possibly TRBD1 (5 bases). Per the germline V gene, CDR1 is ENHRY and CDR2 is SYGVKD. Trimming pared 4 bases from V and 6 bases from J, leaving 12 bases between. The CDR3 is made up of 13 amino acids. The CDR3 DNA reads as TGTGCCATCAGTGGGAACAGGATCCCTGAAGCTTTCTTT. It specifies CAISGNRIPEAFF.

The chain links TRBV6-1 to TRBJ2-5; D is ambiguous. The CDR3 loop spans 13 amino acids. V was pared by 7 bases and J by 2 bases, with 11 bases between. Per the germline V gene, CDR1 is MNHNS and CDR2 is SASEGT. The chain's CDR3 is CASIQGAQETQYF. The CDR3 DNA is TGTGCCAGCATCCAAGGAGCTCAAGAGACCCAGTACTTC.

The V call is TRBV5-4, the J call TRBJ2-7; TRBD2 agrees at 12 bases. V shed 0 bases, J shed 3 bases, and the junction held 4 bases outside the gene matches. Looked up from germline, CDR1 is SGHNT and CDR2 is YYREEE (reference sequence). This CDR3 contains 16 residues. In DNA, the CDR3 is TGTGCCAGCAGCTTGGGGGGGACTAGCGGGTACTACGAGCAGTACTTC. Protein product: CASSLGGTSGYYEQYF.

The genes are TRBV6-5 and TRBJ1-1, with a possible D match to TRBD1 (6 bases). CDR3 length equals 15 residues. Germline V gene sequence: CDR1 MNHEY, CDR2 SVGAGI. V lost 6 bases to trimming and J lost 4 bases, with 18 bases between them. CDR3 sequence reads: CASRYSGRGVTEAFF. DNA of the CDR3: TGTGCCAGCAGATATTCAGGCAGGGGCGTCACTGAAGCTTTCTTT.

The CDR3 DNA is TGTGCCAGCAGCCCACAGGGCGATGGCGGGGAGCTGTTTTTT. This gives the protein CASSPQGDGGELFF. The chain combines TRBV7-3 with TRBJ2-2; D might be TRBD1 (6 bases). CDR1 and CDR2 from the germline V gene are SGHTA and FQGTGA. Trimming removed 5 bases from V and 7 bases from J, with 14 bases in between. This CDR3 has 14 amino acids.

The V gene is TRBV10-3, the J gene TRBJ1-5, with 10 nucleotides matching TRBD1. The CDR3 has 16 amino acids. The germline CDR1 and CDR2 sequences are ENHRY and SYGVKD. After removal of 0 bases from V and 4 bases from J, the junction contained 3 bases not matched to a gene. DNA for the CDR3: TGTGCCATCAGTGAGTCGGGACAGGGGCTAAATCAGCCCCAGCATTTT. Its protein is CAISESGQGLNQPQHF.

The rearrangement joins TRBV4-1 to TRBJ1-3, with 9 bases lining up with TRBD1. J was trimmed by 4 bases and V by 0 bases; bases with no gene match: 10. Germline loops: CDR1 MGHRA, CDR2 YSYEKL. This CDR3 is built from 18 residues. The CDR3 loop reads CASSQDLGYRGPGNTIYF. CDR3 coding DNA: TGCGCCAGCAGCCAAGATCTTGGGTACAGGGGGCCAGGAAACACCATATATTTT.

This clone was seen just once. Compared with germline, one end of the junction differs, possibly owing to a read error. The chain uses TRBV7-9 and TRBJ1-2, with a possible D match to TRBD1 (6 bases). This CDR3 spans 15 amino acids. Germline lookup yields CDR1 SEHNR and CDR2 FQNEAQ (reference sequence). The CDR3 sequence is CAGRTRGGDNYGYTF. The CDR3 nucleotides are TGTGCCGGCAGAACTAGGGGGGGCGATAACTATGGCTACACCTTC.

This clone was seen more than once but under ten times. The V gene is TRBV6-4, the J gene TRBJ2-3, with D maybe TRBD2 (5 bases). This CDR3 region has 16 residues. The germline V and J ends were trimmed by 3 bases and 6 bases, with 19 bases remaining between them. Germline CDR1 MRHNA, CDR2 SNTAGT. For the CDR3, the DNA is TGTGCCAGCAGTGAGTCTGCTGCGGGTCAGGTGGATACGCAGTATTTT. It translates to CASSESAAGQVDTQYF.